This is a list of T cell receptor beta chains from one sample in a study of tumour-infiltrating T cells in Burkitt lymphoma. Clones were sequenced by immunoSEQ multiplex PCR, and TCRdb holds only the in-frame ones, with some missing. The sample holds some 17,000 clones, around four fifths seen once. Input material: tumor tissue. Receptors originate from a human donor with diffuse large B-cell lymphoma. Each CDR3 is given with its conserved first and last residue. Clone size is given for some rows only: seen once, a few or many times, or a class if the clone is expanded.

J	V	size	CDR3
TRBJ1-2	TRBV19	few	CASWGHPNYGYTF
TRBJ1-6	TRBV25-1	few	CASKRSENSPLHF
TRBJ2-7	TRBV4-1	.	CASSRSGDGAYEQYF
TRBJ2-7	TRBV9	.	CASSPGQGWGYEQYF
TRBJ2-7	TRBV2	.	CASSGSVQGVSYEQYF
TRBJ2-4	TRBV2	few	CASRTGTGDNIQYF
TRBJ2-5	TRBV5-8	.	CASSLGQGLQETQYF
TRBJ2-3	TRBV7-8	.	CASTPGGVGTDTQYF
TRBJ2-7	TRBV27	.	CASNSIPSYEQYF
TRBJ2-5	TRBV19	.	CASKKTWGETQYF
TRBJ2-5	TRBV5-4	.	CASSIGTSGGAGETQYF
TRBJ2-2	TRBV6-5	.	CASSYWGELFF
TRBJ2-1	TRBV6-4	.	CASSERGGWNEQFF
TRBJ2-5	TRBV15	.	CATRVGGVVGTQYF
TRBJ2-7	TRBV7-2	once	CASSLALDRYEQYF
TRBJ1-5	TRBV4-2	.	CASSQEYRTTGGYQPQHF
TRBJ1-1	TRBV5-8	few	CASRFNTEAFF
TRBJ2-2	TRBV19	.	CASSSGAAPNTGELFF
TRBJ1-1	TRBV5-6	.	CASSLAVAGGSEAFF
TRBJ1-4	TRBV25-1	.	CASSAGTGTEKLFF
TRBJ2-3	TRBV29-1	.	CSVGEGGTDTQYF
TRBJ2-2	TRBV27	.	CASSLDSYTGELFF
TRBJ1-2	TRBV4-2	.	CASSRDRRDRLSGGYTF
TRBJ2-5	TRBV5-6	.	CASSLGAQETQYF
TRBJ2-5	TRBV6-6	.	CASSYSTSLETQYF
TRBJ1-3	TRBV5-4	once	CASSLGGRGNTIYF
TRBJ2-3	TRBV15	once	CATSRDRLNGGRRDTQYF
TRBJ2-1	TRBV19	few	CASSIDGGFYNEQFF
TRBJ2-5	TRBV4-3	.	CASSQDEQGSSETQYF
TRBJ2-2	TRBV4-3	once	CASSPSTSGIPTGELFF
TRBJ2-1	TRBV11-2	.	CASSLGVRQGNEQFF
TRBJ2-7	TRBV15	.	CATSRRGQIYEQYF
TRBJ2-5	TRBV5-8	.	CASSFWGQETQYF
TRBJ1-5	TRBV14	.	CASSQDRNQPQHF
TRBJ1-2	TRBV29-1	few	CSVWGQGASYTF
TRBJ2-5	TRBV6-6	.	CASQRSGALETQYF
TRBJ1-1	TRBV5-1	.	CASSLAVNLNTEAFF
TRBJ2-3	TRBV6-4	.	CASSVTGEKTDTQYF
TRBJ2-5	TRBV2	.	CASRTGQREETQYF
TRBJ1-2	TRBV19	.	CASSTGTANYGYTF